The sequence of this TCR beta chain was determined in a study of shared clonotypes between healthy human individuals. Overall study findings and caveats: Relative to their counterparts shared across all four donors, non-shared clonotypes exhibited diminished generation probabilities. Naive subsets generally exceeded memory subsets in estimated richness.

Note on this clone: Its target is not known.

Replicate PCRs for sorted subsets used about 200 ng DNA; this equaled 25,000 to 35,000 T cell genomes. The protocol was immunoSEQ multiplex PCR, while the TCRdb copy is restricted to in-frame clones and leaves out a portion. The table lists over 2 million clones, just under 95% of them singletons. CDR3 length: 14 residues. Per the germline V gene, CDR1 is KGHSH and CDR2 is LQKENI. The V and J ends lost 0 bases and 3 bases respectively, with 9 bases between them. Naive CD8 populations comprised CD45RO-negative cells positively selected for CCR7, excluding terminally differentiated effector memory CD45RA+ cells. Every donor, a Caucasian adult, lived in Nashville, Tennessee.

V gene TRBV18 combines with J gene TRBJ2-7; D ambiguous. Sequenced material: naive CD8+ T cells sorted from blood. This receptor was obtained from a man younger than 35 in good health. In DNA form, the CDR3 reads TGTGCCAGCTCACCACCTTCTCGGCTCTACGAGCAGTACTTC. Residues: CASSPPSRLYEQYF. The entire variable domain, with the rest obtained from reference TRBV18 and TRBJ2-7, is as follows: NAGVMQNPRHLVRRRGQEARLRCSPMKGHSHVYWYRQLPEEGLKFMVYLQKENIIDESGMPKERFSAEFPKEGPSILRIQQVVRGDSAAYFCASSPPSRLYEQYFGPGTRLTVT.